This T cell receptor beta chain is from a study of blood T cell repertoires in COVID-19. V lost 6 bases and J 1 base, leaving 15 bases between the germline ends. CDR1 MNHEY and CDR2 SMNVEV come from the germline V gene (reference sequence). CDR3 length equals 15 residues. Produced via immunoSEQ multiplex PCR; TCRdb's table is partial and in-frame only. The profile shows 250,000 to 350,000 clones, approximately 90% of them singletons. V gene TRBV27 combines with J gene TRBJ2-5; D is perhaps TRBD2 (6 bases). This clonotype originated in a woman aged 25 to 39 with active or convalescent COVID-19. The sample comprised peripheral blood. The CDR3 protein is CASSPGATPQETQYF. The CDR3 DNA reads TGTGCCAGCAGCCCGGGAGCTACCCCCCAAGAGACCCAGTACTTC.